This TCR beta chain was identified during a study of CXCR3-negative and CXCR3-positive naive CD8 T cells. CDR3 length equals 14 residues. Germline CDR1 MGHRA, CDR2 YSYEKL. The TRB cDNA libraries were prepared by 5' RACE with UMI labels. TCRdb derives one entry per CDR3 protein from the 5' RACE reads, leaving out DNA. This repertoire includes roughly 100,000 distinct CDR3 sequences. The J gene is TRBJ2-1, the V gene TRBV4-1; TCRdb proposes TRBD1, but this gene call is untestable without DNA. The TCR comes from a human donor in good health. Some clones in this sample may be carry-over from other donors' samples. Sequenced sample: naive CXCR3- CD8+ T cells from blood. Specified subset: CD45RO-CCR7+CD27+CD95- naive CD8+ T cells lacking CXCR3 (TNR3-). The CDR3: CASSQAGNYNEQFF.